Here is one T cell receptor beta chain with its context. The antigen this receptor binds is unknown. No qualities accompany the bases; no much larger clone lies one base away. Collaborating institutions collected whole blood in K2EDTA tubes following their own protocols. Collaborator samples were shipped for TCRbeta analysis as frozen whole blood, isolated PBMCs, or DNA extracted from either sample type. This entry is derived from a study of blood T cell repertoires in COVID-19 (dated by TCRdb to about 2020). Context from the whole study: Collaborator samples came from the United States, Italy and Spain and covered acute and convalescent phases of COVID-19. The sample metadata nearly always contained a de-identified subject ID, COVID-19 status, age in years and sex. Deeply sampled blood TCRbeta repertoires from subjects exposed to, actively infected with, or recovered from COVID-19 were included in the dataset. Where available, HLA class I and class II types were taken from metadata supplied by the sample provider and were not determined by assay-based typing. A freely available public database, intended as a resource for researchers studying the immune response to SARS-CoV-2, is where the repertoires were released. The material from the prospective study consisted of cDNA or gDNA derived from T cells, B-cell-depleted T cells, or PBMCs. The samples were drawn from two sources: the first 160 participants of the ongoing ImmuneRACE study, and 1,254 subjects contributed by 6 global collaborators. The full study reports these points: How much clinical and demographic metadata was included differed by source and by participant, and the metadata was provided uncurated.

TCRbeta CDR3 regions were amplified from genomic DNA by means of the immunoSEQ Assay, a bias-controlled multiplex PCR. The paper's processing steps were these. Within the assay, amplification of reference gene primers was used to estimate how many nucleated cells each sample contained. Sequence reads were collapsed and filtered to measure the absolute abundance of every unique TCRbeta CDR3 rearrangement. For each sample, productive Simpson clonality was calculated as the square root of Simpson's diversity index across productive rearrangements. The source is immuneACCESS, and TCRdb retained only in-frame sequences with V and J called. Part of the clones is not carried over; for the studies checked, unresolved V genes explain less than half of this, and the remainder is unexplained. Clonal size and the V and J genes are those of that table, whereas D and trimming came from the DNA. The sample table records approximately 210,000 clones; 82% of these occur just once. The ten largest account for less than 15% of the sample.

V and J are truncated by 11 bases and 1 base respectively, leaving an intervening sequence of 17 bases. The CDR3 runs 14 amino acids, cysteine and phenylalanine included. CDR3 DNA is the only sequence kept; it has 42 bases, read in frame from the first base. Based on the germline V gene (reference sequence), the CDR1 and CDR2 sequences are MNHEY and SMNVEV. The TCR sequence derives from a woman between 35 and 50 years old with acute or convalescent COVID-19. The rearranged segments are TRBV27 and TRBJ1-1, with TRBD1 as a weak D call on 6 bases. The sequenced material came from peripheral blood. The nucleotide sequence is TGTGCCTGCTCAACAGGGCTCGCGAACACTGAAGCTTTCTTT. This is translated as CACSTGLANTEAFF.